This section outlines one T cell receptor beta chain sequence together with its context. The data were taken from a study of blood T cell repertoires in COVID-19. In the study overall: Collection of acute and convalescent COVID-19 samples took place in the United States, Italy and Spain. From T cells, B-cell-depleted T cells, or PBMCs came the material, which was cDNA or gDNA.

Measured with immunoSEQ multiplex PCR; TCRdb has only the in-frame clones, and not every one. The sample yields 140,000 or so clones, 70% to 90% seen once. V was pared by 5 bases and J by 0 bases, with 7 bases of the junction left unmatched. The CDR3 loop spans 16 amino acids. The germline gives CDR1 LNHDA, CDR2 SQIVND (reference sequence). Sequenced material: peripheral blood. The receptor was derived from a human donor with acute or convalescent COVID-19. The donor label of this sample is uncertain. The genes are TRBV19 and TRBJ2-1; 7 nucleotides agree with TRBD1. The CDR3 is CASSPRQGRSYNEQFF. In DNA form, the CDR3 reads TGTGCCAGTAGTCCACGACAGGGACGCTCCTACAATGAGCAGTTCTTC.